The rows below give T cell receptor beta chains drawn from one sample of a study of shared clonotypes between healthy human individuals. Repertoires were generated with immunoSEQ multiplex PCR, while TCRdb's copy carries only in-frame clones and drops some. The sample lists some 1.5 million clones, 95% to 99% occurring once. The specimen was naive CD4+ T cells sorted from blood. These TCRs come from a man aged 25-45 years in good health. Each CDR3 is given with its conserved first and last residue. Each record gives: J gene, D gene, clone size, V gene, CDR3 protein, CDR3 DNA. D genes are given only for firm matches. Rows may omit the clone size; those that give it use once, few, many or a size class.

J gene: TRBJ2-7
D gene: .
clone size: .
V gene: TRBV28
CDR3 protein: CASSSGQYSVHEQYF
CDR3 DNA: TGTGCCAGCAGTTCGGGACAATACTCAGTCCACGAGCAGTACTTC

J gene: TRBJ2-1
D gene: TRBD1
clone size: .
V gene: TRBV6-4
CDR3 protein: CASSEGQGESYNEQFF
CDR3 DNA: TGTGCCAGCAGTGAGGGGCAGGGGGAATCCTACAATGAGCAGTTCTTC

J gene: TRBJ1-5
D gene: .
clone size: .
V gene: TRBV7-3
CDR3 protein: CASSLTGPGPLPQHF
CDR3 DNA: TGTGCCAGCAGCTTAACGGGGCCAGGGCCGCTGCCCCAGCATTTT

J gene: TRBJ2-1
D gene: TRBD2
clone size: once
V gene: TRBV18
CDR3 protein: CASSPGLAGYNEQFF
CDR3 DNA: TGTGCCAGCTCACCCGGACTAGCGGGGTACAATGAGCAGTTCTTC

J gene: TRBJ2-7
D gene: TRBD2
clone size: .
V gene: TRBV7-2
CDR3 protein: CASSLVASGSYEQYF
CDR3 DNA: TGTGCCAGCAGCTTAGTAGCTAGCGGTTCCTACGAGCAGTACTTC

J gene: TRBJ2-5
D gene: TRBD1
clone size: .
V gene: TRBV14
CDR3 protein: CASSQDGRGRLKTQYF
CDR3 DNA: TGTGCCAGCAGCCAAGATGGCAGGGGGCGCCTTAAGACCCAGTACTTC

J gene: TRBJ2-7
D gene: TRBD1
clone size: .
V gene: TRBV5-4
CDR3 protein: CASSAPTGQGLYEQYF
CDR3 DNA: TGTGCCAGCAGCGCGCCTACGGGACAGGGTCTCTACGAGCAGTACTTC

J gene: TRBJ2-1
D gene: TRBD1
clone size: .
V gene: TRBV28
CDR3 protein: CASSLFQGVAYNEQFF
CDR3 DNA: TGTGCCAGCAGTTTATTTCAGGGGGTCGCCTACAATGAGCAGTTCTTC

J gene: TRBJ2-3
D gene: TRBD2
clone size: once
V gene: TRBV5-4
CDR3 protein: CASSFALAGSDGDTQYF
CDR3 DNA: TGTGCCAGCAGCTTCGCGCTAGCGGGGTCAGATGGAGATACGCAGTATTTT

J gene: TRBJ2-7
D gene: .
clone size: .
V gene: TRBV7-6
CDR3 protein: CASSSRTLEQYF
CDR3 DNA: TGTGCCAGCAGCTCCCGTACCCTTGAGCAGTACTTC

J gene: TRBJ2-1
D gene: .
clone size: .
V gene: TRBV5-6
CDR3 protein: CASSLLAAHYNEQFF
CDR3 DNA: TGTGCCAGCAGCTTGTTAGCGGCTCACTACAATGAGCAGTTCTTC

J gene: TRBJ2-3
D gene: TRBD2
clone size: .
V gene: TRBV15
CDR3 protein: CATSIAGGRMTDTQYF
CDR3 DNA: TGTGCCACCAGCATCGCGGGGGGGAGAATGACAGATACGCAGTATTTT

J gene: TRBJ2-1
D gene: TRBD2
clone size: .
V gene: TRBV19
CDR3 protein: CASSEPGGVSYNEQFF
CDR3 DNA: TGTGCCAGTAGTGAACCGGGAGGTGTCTCCTACAATGAGCAGTTCTTC

J gene: TRBJ2-7
D gene: .
clone size: .
V gene: TRBV29-1
CDR3 protein: CSVSSWGDYSYEQYF
CDR3 DNA: TGCAGCGTCAGCTCATGGGGGGATTACTCCTACGAGCAGTACTTC

J gene: TRBJ2-1
D gene: .
clone size: .
V gene: TRBV9
CDR3 protein: CASSVGNSGQLRNEQFF
CDR3 DNA: TGTGCCAGCAGCGTAGGAAATAGCGGACAGCTTCGCAATGAGCAGTTCTTC

J gene: TRBJ2-7
D gene: TRBD1
clone size: .
V gene: TRBV5-4
CDR3 protein: CASSSEGARVYEQYF
CDR3 DNA: TGTGCCAGCAGTTCCGAGGGGGCGCGGGTCTACGAGCAGTACTTC

J gene: TRBJ2-7
D gene: TRBD1
clone size: .
V gene: TRBV5-4
CDR3 protein: CASSSGTGGGTTPHEQYF
CDR3 DNA: TGTGCCAGCAGCTCCGGGACAGGGGGCGGAACTACCCCCCACGAGCAGTACTTC

J gene: TRBJ1-2
D gene: TRBD1
clone size: .
V gene: TRBV5-4
CDR3 protein: CASRYLGQGDNYGYTF
CDR3 DNA: TGTGCCAGCAGATACCTCGGACAGGGAGACAACTATGGCTACACCTTC

J gene: TRBJ2-7
D gene: .
clone size: .
V gene: TRBV27
CDR3 protein: CASSLRARVDYEQYF
CDR3 DNA: TGTGCCAGCAGTTTAAGGGCCAGGGTGGATTACGAGCAGTACTTC

J gene: TRBJ2-7
D gene: .
clone size: .
V gene: TRBV7-2
CDR3 protein: CASSQRGLRGHEQYF
CDR3 DNA: TGTGCCAGCAGTCAAAGGGGCCTGAGGGGTCACGAGCAGTACTTC

J gene: TRBJ2-7
D gene: TRBD1
clone size: .
V gene: TRBV27
CDR3 protein: CASSRGQGLSYEQYF
CDR3 DNA: TGTGCCAGCAGTCGTGGACAGGGACTGTCTTACGAGCAGTACTTC

J gene: TRBJ2-7
D gene: .
clone size: .
V gene: TRBV2
CDR3 protein: CASSDQTPIPEQYF
CDR3 DNA: TGTGCCAGCAGCGACCAAACCCCTATTCCCGAGCAGTACTTC

J gene: TRBJ2-7
D gene: TRBD2
clone size: .
V gene: TRBV7-6
CDR3 protein: CASSLIPGLASEQYF
CDR3 DNA: TGTGCCAGCAGCTTGATTCCGGGACTAGCGAGTGAGCAGTACTTC

J gene: TRBJ2-1
D gene: .
clone size: .
V gene: TRBV19
CDR3 protein: CASSIDERAAYNEQFF
CDR3 DNA: TGTGCCAGTAGTATAGATGAGCGGGCGGCCTACAATGAGCAGTTCTTC

J gene: TRBJ2-7
D gene: .
clone size: .
V gene: TRBV30
CDR3 protein: CAWSVKGAGEQYF
CDR3 DNA: TGTGCCTGGAGTGTAAAGGGGGCGGGAGAGCAGTACTTC

J gene: TRBJ2-2
D gene: .
clone size: .
V gene: TRBV21-1
CDR3 protein: CASSSLTGGSRETGELFF
CDR3 DNA: TGTGCCAGCAGCTCACTGACAGGGGGCTCGCGAGAGACCGGGGAGCTGTTTTTT

J gene: TRBJ2-7
D gene: TRBD2
clone size: .
V gene: TRBV14
CDR3 protein: CASSQVGTSGRAFF
CDR3 DNA: TGTGCCAGCAGCCAAGTCGGGACTAGCGGGAGGGCGTTCTTC

J gene: TRBJ2-3
D gene: .
clone size: .
V gene: TRBV29-1
CDR3 protein: CSVIIGDTQYF
CDR3 DNA: TGCAGCGTTATAATTGGGGATACGCAGTATTTT

J gene: TRBJ2-7
D gene: .
clone size: .
V gene: TRBV28
CDR3 protein: CASTILGKQYF
CDR3 DNA: TGTGCCAGCACCATACTAGGGAAGCAGTACTTC

J gene: TRBJ1-1
D gene: .
clone size: .
V gene: TRBV6-5
CDR3 protein: CASSYVAQFTEAFF
CDR3 DNA: TGTGCCAGCAGTTACGTGGCTCAATTTACGGAAGCTTTCTTT

J gene: TRBJ2-7
D gene: .
clone size: .
V gene: TRBV19
CDR3 protein: CASSTTGVRAEQYF
CDR3 DNA: TGTGCCAGTAGTACTACGGGAGTTAGGGCCGAGCAGTACTTC

J gene: TRBJ2-7
D gene: TRBD2
clone size: .
V gene: TRBV27
CDR3 protein: CASSFSLAGDAEYEQYF
CDR3 DNA: TGTGCCAGCAGTTTTTCGTTAGCGGGAGATGCTGAATACGAGCAGTACTTC

J gene: TRBJ2-5
D gene: .
clone size: .
V gene: TRBV6-5
CDR3 protein: CASSYVVGETQYF
CDR3 DNA: TGTGCCAGCAGTTACGTGGTCGGTGAGACCCAGTACTTC

J gene: TRBJ1-5
D gene: TRBD1
clone size: .
V gene: TRBV30
CDR3 protein: CAWSAPGQGSYQPQHF
CDR3 DNA: TGTGCCTGGAGTGCCCCGGGACAGGGGTCTTACCAGCCCCAGCATTTT

J gene: TRBJ2-7
D gene: TRBD2
clone size: once
V gene: TRBV7-9
CDR3 protein: CASSPMASGAYEQYF
CDR3 DNA: TGTGCCAGCAGCCCCATGGCTAGCGGTGCCTACGAGCAGTACTTC

J gene: TRBJ1-5
D gene: .
clone size: .
V gene: TRBV2
CDR3 protein: CASSGALRVNQPQHF
CDR3 DNA: TGTGCCAGCAGTGGGGCCCTTCGGGTTAATCAGCCCCAGCATTTT

J gene: TRBJ2-3
D gene: TRBD1
clone size: .
V gene: TRBV4-2
CDR3 protein: CASSQDRNPTGAVGLTDTQYF
CDR3 DNA: TGTGCCAGCAGCCAAGATCGGAACCCGACAGGGGCCGTCGGACTGACAGATACGCAGTATTTT

J gene: TRBJ2-5
D gene: TRBD1
clone size: .
V gene: TRBV29-1
CDR3 protein: CSVTGNQETQYF
CDR3 DNA: TGCAGCGTGACAGGGAACCAAGAGACCCAGTACTTC

J gene: TRBJ1-4
D gene: TRBD1
clone size: .
V gene: TRBV27
CDR3 protein: CASSSGQGYNEKLFF
CDR3 DNA: TGTGCCAGCAGCTCGGGACAGGGGTATAATGAAAAACTGTTTTTT

J gene: TRBJ1-1
D gene: .
clone size: .
V gene: TRBV30
CDR3 protein: CAWKRDGNTEAFF
CDR3 DNA: TGTGCCTGGAAACGGGACGGGAACACTGAAGCTTTCTTT

J gene: TRBJ2-7
D gene: .
clone size: .
V gene: TRBV2
CDR3 protein: CASSHDPQGYEQYF
CDR3 DNA: TGTGCCAGCAGTCACGACCCGCAAGGCTACGAGCAGTACTTC

J gene: TRBJ1-4
D gene: .
clone size: once
V gene: TRBV14
CDR3 protein: CASAGFGDMKKLFF
CDR3 DNA: TGTGCCAGCGCCGGGTTCGGCGATATGAAAAAACTGTTTTTT

J gene: TRBJ2-7
D gene: .
clone size: .
V gene: TRBV6-1
CDR3 protein: CASNTEYYEQYF
CDR3 DNA: TGTGCCAGCAATACGGAATACTACGAGCAGTACTTC

J gene: TRBJ2-3
D gene: .
clone size: .
V gene: TRBV18
CDR3 protein: CASSAIPESTDTQYF
CDR3 DNA: TGTGCCAGCTCAGCAATCCCGGAAAGCACAGATACGCAGTATTTT

J gene: TRBJ2-3
D gene: TRBD2
clone size: .
V gene: TRBV18
CDR3 protein: CASSPTIAGGGADTQYF
CDR3 DNA: TGTGCCAGCTCACCCACGATAGCGGGAGGTGGAGCAGATACGCAGTATTTT

J gene: TRBJ2-7
D gene: .
clone size: .
V gene: TRBV11-3
CDR3 protein: CASSLDASTVGEQYF
CDR3 DNA: TGTGCCAGCAGCTTAGATGCCTCCACCGTGGGCGAGCAGTACTTC

J gene: TRBJ2-3
D gene: .
clone size: .
V gene: TRBV7-2
CDR3 protein: CASSLGGTPTDTQYF
CDR3 DNA: TGTGCCAGCAGCTTAGGAGGAACTCCCACAGATACGCAGTATTTT

J gene: TRBJ1-5
D gene: TRBD1
clone size: .
V gene: TRBV6-5
CDR3 protein: CASRGTANQPQHF
CDR3 DNA: TGTGCCAGCAGGGGGACAGCCAATCAGCCCCAGCATTTT

J gene: TRBJ1-3
D gene: TRBD1
clone size: .
V gene: TRBV25-1
CDR3 protein: CASSPPGGSGNTIYF
CDR3 DNA: TGTGCCAGCAGTCCCCCAGGGGGCTCTGGAAACACCATATATTTT

J gene: TRBJ2-6
D gene: .
clone size: once
V gene: TRBV12-5
CDR3 protein: CASGCQPGQSRANVLTF
CDR3 DNA: TGTGCTAGTGGTTGCCAGCCAGGACAAAGTCGGGCCAACGTCCTGACTTTC

J gene: TRBJ1-2
D gene: .
clone size: once
V gene: TRBV10-1
CDR3 protein: CASSELPQDQYGYTF
CDR3 DNA: TGCGCCAGCAGTGAGCTGCCGCAGGACCAGTATGGCTACACCTTC

J gene: TRBJ1-3
D gene: .
clone size: .
V gene: TRBV6-5
CDR3 protein: CASSGRSSGNTIYF
CDR3 DNA: TGTGCCAGCAGTGGACGGAGCTCTGGAAACACCATATATTTT

J gene: TRBJ1-5
D gene: .
clone size: .
V gene: TRBV28
CDR3 protein: CASSFPGLSNQPQHF
CDR3 DNA: TGTGCCAGCAGTTTCCCCGGGCTCTCGAATCAGCCCCAGCATTTT

J gene: TRBJ2-2
D gene: TRBD1
clone size: .
V gene: TRBV14
CDR3 protein: CASSPRTGPTGELFF
CDR3 DNA: TGTGCCAGCAGCCCCCGGACAGGCCCCACCGGGGAGCTGTTTTTT